This T cell receptor (beta chain) was sequenced during a study of cytomegalovirus exposure and HLA in healthy donors. Study in general: T cells numbering about 179 million yielded around 120 million unique TCR beta sequences in an earlier analysis. Study conclusions and caveats: There were fewer than 200 TCR beta chains listed as cytomegalovirus-associated. Reportedly, a later analysis found an Asian-associated ancestry cluster had fewer N-insertions than the roughly 700-donor mean.

The CDR3 runs to 14 residues. Germline loops: CDR1 MNHEY, CDR2 SVGAGI. Deletions cut 10 bases from V and 5 bases from J, with 20 bases between. This clone appeared a few times. The antigen remains undetermined. The PCR had 60 Vbeta and 13 Jbeta primers. The repertoire was sequenced with immunoSEQ multiplex PCR; TCRdb's copy has only in-frame clones and lacks some. The repertoire consists of roughly 300,000 clones, with 86% occurring once and the leading ten covering roughly 4%. The sequenced sample consisted of PBMCs. The TCR comes from a man aged 35-49 years in good health and CMV-seropositive. The chain couples TRBV6-5 to TRBJ1-1; D may be TRBD1 (6 bases). CDR3 DNA: TGTGCCACCGCCAAGCCCGGGACAAGGACTGAAGCTTTCTTT. Residues: CATAKPGTRTEAFF.